Following are 30 T cell receptor beta chains from one sample sequenced in a study of CD8 T cells in Susac syndrome. An amount of RNA that ranged from roughly 0.5 to 1 ug was reverse transcribed with random hexamers. MiXCR, applied by TCRdb to the immunoSEQ multiplex PCR reads, yields one record per CDR3 protein. Of 250,000 to 350,000 distinct CDR3 sequences listed, roughly nine tenths were seen once; the top ten hold about 0.07%. The specimen sequenced was CD4+ T cells from PBMCs. Receptors were obtained from a human donor with multiple sclerosis.

The chain combines TRBV20-1 with TRBJ1-2; TRBD1 matches 7 bases. CDR1 and CDR2 from the germline V gene are DFQATT and SNEGSKA (reference sequence). This CDR3 is built from 14 residues. V shed 0 bases and J 7 bases; nucleotides not matched to a gene: 8. The DNA of the CDR3 is TGCAGTGCTAGAGATTTGACAGGGATGGCTGGCTACACCTTC. Encoded protein: CSARDLTGMAGYTF.

The chain recombines TRBV20-1 with TRBJ2-3, with D maybe TRBD2 (6 bases). The ends were cut back, 3 bases at V and 2 bases at J, with 12 bases in the middle. CDR1 is DFQATT, CDR2 SNEGSKA, per germline (reference sequence). This CDR3 is 14 amino acids long. The CDR3 here is CSASDGTYTDTQYF. Here the CDR3 DNA reads TGCAGTGCTAGTGATGGGACTTACACAGATACGCAGTATTTT.

This sequence joins TRBV20-1 and TRBJ1-4; D gene ambiguous. V was pared by 1 base and J by 4 bases, with 4 bases between. The CDR3 has 12 amino acids. Germline CDR1 reads DFQATT; CDR2 reads SNEGSKA (reference sequence). The CDR3 coding sequence is TGCAGTGCTAGAGGGGTTAATGAAAAACTGTTTTTT. Encoded protein: CSARGVNEKLFF.

This sequence joins TRBV2 and TRBJ2-7; 7 nucleotides agree with TRBD1. The ends lost 7 bases at V and 1 base at J; junction bases unmatched: 4. There are 13 residues in the CDR3. The germline V gene has CDR1 SNHLY and CDR2 FYNNEI. CDR3 amino acids: CASTRDRSYEQYF. The CDR3 nucleotides are TGTGCCAGCACCCGGGACAGATCCTACGAGCAGTACTTC.

This chain connects TRBV6-2 or TRBV6-3 to TRBJ1-1, with a possible D match to TRBD1 (5 bases). The V gene's germline CDR1 is MNHEY and CDR2 SVGEGT. The CDR3 contains 15 residues. V was shortened by 7 bases and J by 6 bases, with 21 bases between the two germline ends. CDR3 sequence (DNA): TGTGCCAGCACCCACGGACGGGGCCGGGCGGCTGAAGCTTTCTTT. It translates to CASTHGRGRAAEAFF.

The chain is built from TRBV2 and TRBJ1-4; D is possibly TRBD1 (5 bases). The V and J ends lost 3 bases and 4 bases respectively, with 15 bases between them. This CDR3 contains 16 residues. CDR1 is SNHLY, CDR2 FYNNEI, per germline. The DNA for the CDR3 is TGTGCCAGCAGTGATCGGGCAGGGCGAGGTAATGAAAAACTGTTTTTT. Protein product: CASSDRAGRGNEKLFF.

The gene calls are TRBV6-5 and TRBJ1-2; possible D gene TRBD1, 5 bases. The CDR3 is made up of 13 amino acids. The V end was cut by 4 bases, the J end by 4 bases, with 10 bases between. Looked up from germline, CDR1 is MNHEY and CDR2 is SVGAGI. The CDR3 loop is CASSFGARYGYTF. The CDR3 DNA reads as TGTGCCAGCAGTTTTGGGGCGCGCTATGGCTACACCTTC.

This chain uses TRBV18 with TRBJ2-7, with D possibly TRBD1 on 6 matching bases. Germline V gives CDR1 KGHSH, CDR2 LQKENI. Trimming left V 6 bases short and J 4 bases short, with 16 bases between. The CDR3 totals 14 residues. As DNA, the CDR3 is TGTGCCAGCTCGTACCGGGACACCTCTTACGAGCAGTACTTC. Protein: CASSYRDTSYEQYF.

V is TRBV12-5 and J is TRBJ1-5; possible D gene TRBD1, 5 bases. The V end lost 2 bases, the J end lost 5 bases, and 10 bases lay between the germline ends. Germline V lookup: CDR1 LGHNT, CDR2 FRNRAP. The CDR3 covers 14 residues. CDR3 sequence: CASGLPSQDQPQHF. CDR3 in DNA: TGTGCTAGTGGTTTGCCATCACAGGATCAGCCCCAGCATTTT.

The V gene is TRBV7-9, the J gene TRBJ1-4; D remains ambiguous. The germline gives CDR1 SEHNR, CDR2 FQNEAQ (reference sequence). The germline V and J ends were trimmed by 1 base and 8 bases, with 5 bases remaining between them. CDR3 length: 12 residues. CDR3 bases: TGTGCCAGCAGCTTAGTCGGAGAAAAACTGTTTTTT. Translation: CASSLVGEKLFF.

The chain employs TRBV11-2 and TRBJ2-5; TRBD1 matches at 8 bases. Germline values: CDR1 SGHAT, CDR2 FQNNGV. This CDR3 is 16 amino acids long. V dropped 4 bases and J dropped 2; count of bases not matched to a gene: 9. In nucleotides, the CDR3 is TGTGCCAGCAGCTCTCAGACAGGGGTTTGGCAAGAGACCCAGTACTTC. This sequence encodes CASSSQTGVWQETQYF. Full variable domain (remainder filled in from reference TRBV11-2 and TRBJ2-5): EAGVAQSPRYKIIEKRQSVAFWCNPISGHATLYWYQQILGQGPKLLIQFQNNGVVDDSQLPKDRFSAERLKGVDSTLKIQPAKLEDSAVYLCASSSQTGVWQETQYFGPGTRLLVL.

This chain links TRBV29-1 with TRBJ1-2; no firm D call. Germline-derived CDR1 and CDR2 are SQVTM and ANQGSEA. The V gene lost 4 bases and the J gene lost 2 bases, with 8 bases spanning the gap. The CDR3 is made up of 12 amino acids. CDR3 sequence (DNA): TGCAGCGTTGGGAAGGCGAACTATGGCTACACCTTC. Residues: CSVGKANYGYTF.

This chain links TRBV4-3 with TRBJ2-1; no definite D call. CDR3 size: 18 residues. Germline CDR1 LGHNA, CDR2 YSLEER. The V and J ends lost 0 bases and 2 bases respectively, with 17 bases between them. DNA for the CDR3: TGCGCCAGCAGCCAAGATAGTAACTATTTACCCCCCTACAATGAGCAGTTCTTC. This translates into CASSQDSNYLPPYNEQFF.

Only a few counts were recorded for this clonotype. The chain joins TRBV11-2 to TRBJ2-3; no clear D gene. The germline gives CDR1 SGHAT, CDR2 FQNNGV. The CDR3 is 12 amino acids. The V gene lost 1 base and the J gene lost 6 bases, with 5 bases spanning the gap. The DNA of the CDR3 is TGTGCCAGCAGCTTAGTAGAGGATACGCAGTATTTT. It translates to CASSLVEDTQYF.

The gene calls are TRBV11-2 and TRBJ2-1; weak D call: TRBD2 (7 bases). Trimming removed 7 bases at V and 9 bases at J, with 19 bases between. The CDR3 is made up of 14 amino acids. Germline V gives CDR1 SGHAT, CDR2 FQNNGV. The CDR3 DNA reads as TGTGCCAGCAACTCCGGGGGTAGGGGGGGTGAGCAGTTCTTC. Its translation is CASNSGGRGGEQFF.

This chain connects TRBV2 to TRBJ2-3; 12 nucleotides agree with TRBD1. CDR1 is SNHLY and CDR2 is FYNNEI in the germline V gene. V trimming: 3 bases; J trimming: 3 bases; junction bases outside the gene matches: 7. The CDR3 consists of 17 residues. For the CDR3, the DNA is TGTGCCAGCAGTGACGGGACAGGGGGCTTAGGGACAGATACGCAGTATTTT. This gives the protein CASSDGTGGLGTDTQYF.

CDR3 in DNA: TGCGCCAGCAGCTGGGGTGGGACCGGCGGCTATGGCTACACCTTC. This codes for CASSWGGTGGYGYTF. This chain joins TRBV5-1 and TRBJ1-2; maybe TRBD1 (5 bases). The CDR3 is 15 amino acids. Germline V gene sequence: CDR1 SGHRS, CDR2 YFSETQ. The V end was cut by 3 bases, the J end by 4 bases, with 16 bases between.

This chain links TRBV2 with TRBJ1-5; 7 bases fit TRBD1. This CDR3 is built from 15 residues. Germline CDR1 SNHLY, CDR2 FYNNEI. Germline trimming cut 5 bases from V and 4 bases from J; bases unmatched to any gene: 8. The DNA of the CDR3 is TGTGCCAGCAGTCGACAGGGTATGTTAAATCAGCCCCAGCATTTT. Protein product: CASSRQGMLNQPQHF.

The rearrangement uses TRBV6-2 or TRBV6-3 and TRBJ2-6, with 8 bases identical to TRBD1. Trimming took 6 bases from V and 1 from J; bases not matched to a gene: 11. The CDR3 sequence is 18 residues long. CDR1 and CDR2 from the germline V gene are MNHEY and SVGEGT. The CDR3 DNA follows: TGTGCCAGCAGGGCCTGGGGACAGGCTTCGTCTGGGGCCAACGTCCTGACTTTC. Translating it yields CASRAWGQASSGANVLTF.

The chain joins TRBV6-5 to TRBJ1-1; unclear D gene. The V and J ends lost 10 bases and 3 bases respectively, with 9 bases between them. The CDR3 has 11 amino acids. Germline V gives CDR1 MNHEY, CDR2 SVGAGI. Here the CDR3 reads CATTRDTEAFF. The CDR3 DNA reads TGTGCCACCACCCGCGACACTGAAGCTTTCTTT.

The CDR3 DNA sequence: TGCGCCAGCAGCTTGGAGGCGGGACAGTTCTATGGCTACACCTTC. Amino acid sequence: CASSLEAGQFYGYTF. This sequence joins TRBV5-1 and TRBJ1-2; 7 nucleotides line up with TRBD1. After removal of 0 bases from V and 4 bases from J, the junction contained 6 bases not matched to a gene. The CDR3 covers 15 residues. Germline V CDR1 and CDR2: SGHRS, YFSETQ. Using reference TRBV5-1 and TRBJ1-2 for the parts outside the CDR3, the full variable domain is KAGVTQTPRYLIKTRGQQVTLSCSPISGHRSVSWYQQTPGQGLQFLFEYFSETQRNKGNFPGRFSGRQFSNSRSEMNVSTLELGDSALYLCASSLEAGQFYGYTFGSGTRLTVV.

The rearrangement links TRBV18 to TRBJ1-2, with D uncertain. CDR1 is KGHSH and CDR2 is LQKENI in the germline V gene. The CDR3 runs 14 residues. Trimming removed 6 bases at V and 4 bases at J, with 15 bases between. CDR3 bases: TGTGCCAGCTCCCTGGACGAGCAGTCCTATGGCTACACCTTC. Its protein product is CASSLDEQSYGYTF.

The V call is TRBV19, the J call TRBJ1-2; D unresolved. Germline-derived CDR1 and CDR2 are LNHDA and SQIVND (reference sequence). The V end lost 1 base, the J end lost 7 bases, and 16 bases lay between the germline ends. The CDR3 runs to 15 residues. The DNA for the CDR3 is TGTGCCAGTAGTATAGTCGACCAAAGCTTGGGTGGCTACACCTTC. Translated, it gives CASSIVDQSLGGYTF.

The chain joins TRBV12-3 or TRBV12-4 to TRBJ2-1; 8 bases match TRBD2. V shed 5 bases, J shed 9 bases, and the junction held 12 bases outside the gene matches. The CDR3 covers 15 residues. The CDR3 region is CASSESGGRSGEQFF. The CDR3 coding sequence is TGTGCCAGCAGTGAGAGCGGGGGCCGTTCTGGTGAGCAGTTCTTC.

This clonotype was observed a single time. This chain links TRBV5-4 with TRBJ2-3; 9 positions agree with TRBD2. The CDR3 totals 16 residues. Germline V lookup: CDR1 SGHNT, CDR2 YYREEE (reference sequence). The junction had 6 bases not matched to a gene; V was cut back by 4 bases and J by 0 bases. The CDR3 sequence: CASSPGGGGSTDTQYF. The CDR3 nucleotides are TGTGCCAGCAGCCCGGGCGGGGGGGGCAGCACAGATACGCAGTATTTT.

The chain combines TRBV29-1 with TRBJ2-1; 8 bases are shared with TRBD2. This CDR3 region has 14 residues. The ends lost 7 bases at V and 7 bases at J; junction bases unmatched: 12. Per germline, CDR1 SQVTM and CDR2 ANQGSEA. The CDR3 region is CSGGRGASFNEQFF. CDR3 bases: TGCAGCGGGGGGCGGGGGGCCTCTTTTAATGAGCAGTTCTTC.

In its sample, this clonotype was seen many times. This chain connects TRBV7-9 to TRBJ2-5; D may match TRBD1 or TRBD2 (5 bases each). The CDR3 is made up of 13 amino acids. Trimming shortened V by 1 base and J by 2 bases, and 5 bases separated the two germline ends. The germline gives CDR1 SEHNR, CDR2 FQNEAQ (reference sequence). In DNA, the CDR3 is TGTGCCAGCAGCTTAGGGGGGCAAGAGACCCAGTACTTC. Protein sequence: CASSLGGQETQYF.

CDR3 loop: CASSRQEGLTEAFF. CDR3 nucleotides: TGTGCCAGCAGTAGGCAGGAAGGGTTGACTGAAGCTTTCTTT. The rearrangement links TRBV12-3 or TRBV12-4 to TRBJ1-1, with D unclear. Trimming stripped 5 bases from V and 5 bases from J, with 15 bases between. The CDR3 is 14 residues long.

This clonotype was detected once. The V call is TRBV4-3, the J call TRBJ2-1; 16 nucleotides align to TRBD2. The germline gives CDR1 LGHNA, CDR2 YSLEER. CDR3 length: 16 amino acids. The V and J ends lost 4 bases and 10 bases, in that order; junction bases with no gene match: 7. The CDR3, as DNA: TGCGCCAGCAGCCTTGGGACTAGCGGGAGGGCCCGGGAGCAGTTCTTC. Translated, it gives CASSLGTSGRAREQFF.

The V and J genes are TRBV6-6 and TRBJ2-1; unclear D gene. CDR1 MNHNY and CDR2 SVGAGI come from the germline V gene (reference sequence). The CDR3 is 11 amino acids. Trimming stripped 8 bases from V and 8 bases from J, with 10 bases between. CDR3: CASLDQHEQFF. The DNA of the CDR3 is TGTGCCAGCTTGGACCAGCATGAGCAGTTCTTC.